A single sample gave rise to the 25 T cell receptor beta chains below, sequenced in a study of T cells in Graves' hyperthyroidism and ophthalmopathy. TCR beta CDR3 regions were amplified from RNA transcripts. HTBI primers were employed in a first-round RT-PCR of the TCR CDR3. TCRdb re-derived calls from the multiplex PCR reads in MiXCR, one entry per CDR3 protein. In the table there are about 520,000 distinct CDR3 sequences, about a fifth of which are singletons. The sample was blood. Receptors originate from a man younger than 35 with Graves' hyperthyroidism.

In the case of this clonotype: An end of the junction differs from the germline gene, which may be a read error. V usage is TRBV5-4 and J usage is TRBJ1-1; D remains unclear. Germline assignment: CDR1 SGHNT and CDR2 YYREEE (reference sequence). CDR3 length: 13 amino acids. The CDR3 loop is CASSLGGNTEACF. The CDR3 DNA sequence: TGTGCCAGCAGCTTGGGCGGTAACACTGAAGCTTGCTTT.

This clonotype was observed a handful of times. This rearrangement joins TRBV12-3 or TRBV12-4 to TRBJ1-1, with 7 bases lining up with TRBD1. This CDR3 is 14 amino acids long. J was trimmed by 1 base and V by 6 bases; bases with no gene match: 5. CDR3 sequence reads: CASRPRGANTEAFF. As DNA, the CDR3 is TGTGCCAGCAGGCCCAGGGGGGCGAACACTGAAGCTTTCTTT.

The sample holds many counts of this clonotype. CDR3 sequence: CASTLRTGRQETQYF. In nucleotides, the CDR3 is TGTGCCAGCACCCTCAGGACAGGGAGGCAAGAGACCCAGTACTTC. V and J are TRBV6-1 and TRBJ2-5, with TRBD1 matching over 8 bases. Germline CDR1 MNHNS, CDR2 SASEGT. This CDR3 is built from 15 residues. V was clipped by 7 bases and J by 2 bases; unmatched bases: 9.

The chain couples TRBV28 to TRBJ1-1, with TRBD1 matching over 9 bases. Unmatched junction bases numbered 7, after V lost 3 bases and J lost 8 bases. Germline V gives CDR1 MDHEN, CDR2 SYDVKM. CDR3 length equals 14 residues. The CDR3 DNA sequence: TGTGCCAGCAGTTTTTGGGCGGGGACAGGGGAAGCTTTCTTT. This encodes CASSFWAGTGEAFF. The whole variable domain, filled in from reference TRBV28 and TRBJ1-1, reads DVKVTQSSRYLVKRTGEKVFLECVQDMDHENMFWYRQDPGLGLRLIYFSYDVKMKEKGDIPEGYSVSREKKERFSLILESASTNQTSMYLCASSFWAGTGEAFFGQGTRLTVV.

This clonotype has ten or more counts. The genes are TRBV6-2 or TRBV6-3 and TRBJ1-1; TRBD1 might be the D (5 bases). This CDR3 has 18 amino acids. CDR1 and CDR2 from the germline V gene are MNHEY and SVGEGT. Trimming stripped 2 bases from V and 0 bases from J, with 19 bases between. The CDR3 DNA reads TGTGCCAGCAGTTACGAGCGGGCAGGGAGACCCATGAACACTGAAGCTTTCTTT. Translated: CASSYERAGRPMNTEAFF.

This clonotype showed up just a few times. This rearrangement joins TRBV12-3 or TRBV12-4 to TRBJ1-5; 7 bases fit TRBD1. Trimming cost V 5 bases and J 6 bases; bases outside gene matches: 10. The CDR3 runs to 15 residues. This chain's CDR3 is CASSGGQPASQPQHF. CDR3 in DNA: TGTGCCAGCAGTGGGGGACAGCCGGCTAGTCAGCCCCAGCATTTT.

The sample holds many counts of this clonotype. The chain carries TRBV5-6 and TRBJ1-1, with TRBD1 identical over 9 bases. Germline CDR1 and CDR2: SGHDT and YYEEEE. The CDR3 totals 16 residues. V was clipped by 3 bases and J by 3 bases; unmatched bases: 9. The CDR3 sequence: CASSSGTGNWDTEAFF. The CDR3 coding sequence is TGTGCCAGCAGCTCCGGGACAGGGAATTGGGACACTGAAGCTTTCTTT.

V is TRBV6-2 or TRBV6-3 and J is TRBJ1-1, with a tentative D call TRBD1 (5 bases). Germline V gene data show CDR1 as MNHEY and CDR2 as SVGEGT. The CDR3 has 18 amino acids. V was shortened by 7 bases and J by 4 bases, with 28 bases between the two germline ends. The CDR3 DNA sequence: TGTGCCAGCAACGATGCAGCATGGGGGGGACGTATGGGCACTGAAGCTTTCTTT. Protein: CASNDAAWGGRMGTEAFF.

This clonotype was detected ten times or more. The chain links TRBV7-9 to TRBJ1-1, with D unresolved. The CDR3 totals 12 residues. Germline V gives CDR1 SEHNR, CDR2 FQNEAQ (reference sequence). V was shortened by 6 bases and J by 8 bases, with 13 bases between the two germline ends. This CDR3 is CASRGAPEEAFF. The CDR3 DNA sequence: TGTGCCAGCAGGGGAGCTCCGGAAGAAGCTTTCTTT.

The chain employs TRBV12-3 or TRBV12-4 and TRBJ2-7; possibly TRBD1 for D (5 bases). The V gene lost 5 bases and the J gene lost 3 bases, with 14 bases spanning the gap. This CDR3 comprises 14 residues. The CDR3 is CASSTTTGFYEQYF. The CDR3 nucleotides are TGTGCCAGCAGTACCACTACAGGATTCTACGAGCAGTACTTC.

On this clonotype: A much more abundant neighbour one base away suggests this may be a read error. The rearrangement links TRBV2 to TRBJ1-1; unclear D gene. Germline values: CDR1 SNHLY, CDR2 FYNNEI. This CDR3 contains 11 residues. The CDR3 DNA reads as TGTGCCAGCACGGAGAACACTGAAGCTTGCTTT. It codes for CASTENTEACF. Based on the CDR3 plus reference TRBV2 and TRBJ1-1, the full variable domain is EPEVTQTPSHQVTQMGQEVILRCVPISNHLYFYWYRQILGQKVEFLVSFYNNEISEKSEIFDDQFSVERPDGSNFTLKIRSTKLEDSAMYFCASTENTEACFGQGTRLTVV.

This clonotype was counted at least ten times. This sequence joins TRBV28 and TRBJ1-5; the match to TRBD1 covers 8 bases. CDR3 length: 14 amino acids. Germline V gene data show CDR1 as MDHEN and CDR2 as SYDVKM. V gave up 3 bases and J gave up 6 bases; unmatched junction bases: 4. CDR3 bases: TGTGCCAGCAGTTTGGCAGGGGGCGGTCAGCCCCAGCATTTT. It specifies CASSLAGGGQPQHF.

Ten or more counts support this clonotype. J is TRBJ2-7 and V is TRBV6-1, with D maybe TRBD2 (5 bases). The CDR3 runs 13 residues. With 4 bases removed from V and 1 base from J, the gap between germline ends came to 8 bases. Germline loops: CDR1 MNHNS, CDR2 SASEGT. CDR3 residues: CASSVGLSYEQYF. In DNA form, the CDR3 reads TGTGCCAGCAGTGTCGGACTTTCCTACGAGCAGTACTTC.

At least ten counts were recorded for this clonotype. The gene calls are TRBV6-5 and TRBJ1-1, with D maybe TRBD1 (5 bases). There are 13 residues in the CDR3. In germline, CDR1 is MNHEY, CDR2 SVGAGI. V was clipped by 2 bases and J by 3 bases, with 7 bases between them. CDR3 in DNA: TGTGCCAGCAGTTACGGGGGTCACACTGAAGCTTTCTTT. Its protein product is CASSYGGHTEAFF.

This clonotype was seen repeatedly, ten times or more. The V and J genes are TRBV20-1 and TRBJ1-1, with D unresolved. Trimming removed 3 bases at V and 1 base at J, with 12 bases between. There are 14 residues in the CDR3. Germline CDR1 and CDR2: DFQATT and SNEGSKA (reference sequence). The CDR3 nucleotides read TGCAGTGCTAGTGGTCACATATCGAACACTGAAGCTTTCTTT. Its protein product is CSASGHISNTEAFF.

The chain is built from TRBV12-3 or TRBV12-4 and TRBJ2-5; D is undetermined. CDR3 length equals 17 residues. Trimming removed 1 base from V and 0 bases from J, with 15 bases in between. CDR3 DNA sequence: TGTGCCAGCAGTTTAGTGGTGGCGTTCCGGGACCAAGAGACCCAGTACTTC. It yields the protein CASSLVVAFRDQETQYF.

This clonotype was recorded at least ten times. The chain recombines TRBV5-1 with TRBJ1-2; unclear D gene. The CDR3 sequence is 14 residues long. Germline CDR1 is SGHRS and CDR2 is YFSETQ. The V end lost 0 bases, the J end lost 0 bases, and 6 bases lay between the germline ends. CDR3 amino acids: CASSLVAANYGYTF. The CDR3, as DNA: TGCGCCAGCAGCTTGGTTGCTGCTAACTATGGCTACACCTTC.

This clonotype was found many times. J is TRBJ2-7 and V is TRBV30, with D unclear. The CDR3 spans 14 residues. Germline assignment: CDR1 GTSNPN and CDR2 SVGIG (reference sequence). Between the trimmed V and J ends, which lost 2 bases and 2 bases, there was a span of 13 bases. CDR3 sequence (DNA): TGTGCCTGGAGTTGGAGAGCTACTACCTACGAGCAGTACTTC. It translates to CAWSWRATTYEQYF. The whole variable domain, filled in from reference TRBV30 and TRBJ2-7, reads SQTIHQWPATLVQPVGSPLSLECTVEGTSNPNLYWYRQAAGRGLQLLFYSVGIGQISSEVPQNLSASRPQDRQFILSSKKLLLSDSGFYLCAWSWRATTYEQYFGPGTRLTVT.

The table lists this clonotype with many counts. V usage is TRBV28 and J usage is TRBJ1-1, with a weak D call TRBD1 (6 bases). Trimming pared 2 bases from V and 4 bases from J, leaving 11 bases between. CDR1 is MDHEN, CDR2 SYDVKM, per germline. There are 14 residues in the CDR3. The DNA of the CDR3 is TGTGCCAGCAGTTTAAGGGGCAGGGGCACTGAAGCTTTCTTT. It translates to CASSLRGRGTEAFF. Using reference TRBV28 and TRBJ1-1 for the parts outside the CDR3, the full variable domain is DVKVTQSSRYLVKRTGEKVFLECVQDMDHENMFWYRQDPGLGLRLIYFSYDVKMKEKGDIPEGYSVSREKKERFSLILESASTNQTSMYLCASSLRGRGTEAFFGQGTRLTVV.

This chain joins TRBV20-1 and TRBJ1-5; the D is unclear. Germline lookup yields CDR1 DFQATT and CDR2 SNEGSKA (reference sequence). The CDR3 extends over 15 amino acids. V was trimmed by 5 bases and J by 5 bases, leaving 19 bases between them. CDR3: CSAGLAGGEYQPQHF. CDR3 nucleotides: TGCAGTGCTGGTTTGGCCGGCGGGGAATATCAGCCCCAGCATTTT.

As to this clonotype: At one boundary the junction diverges from the germline segment, which might be a read error. This chain connects TRBV6-1 to TRBJ1-2, with a tentative D call TRBD1 (5 bases). The CDR3 length is 15 residues. CDR1 is MNHNS and CDR2 is SASEGT in the germline V gene. The CDR3 loop reads CASRTGDGGGYAYTF. The CDR3 region has the DNA TGTGCCAGCAGAACTGGTGACGGCGGGGGGTATGCCTACACCTTC.

V and J are TRBV7-2 and TRBJ1-5, with D unclear. The CDR3 covers 15 residues. From germline, CDR1 is SGHTA and CDR2 FQGNSA. Trimming took 2 bases from V and 7 from J, leaving 15 bases between them. CDR3 nucleotide sequence: TGTGCCAGCAGCTTATTTCCAGCCTCGGGGCAGCCCCAGCATTTT. Amino acid sequence: CASSLFPASGQPQHF.

This clonotype was seen repeatedly, ten times or more. V usage is TRBV2 and J usage is TRBJ2-7; D gene ambiguous. The V and J ends lost 1 base and 3 bases respectively, with 10 bases between them. The CDR3 extends over 14 amino acids. Germline-derived CDR1 and CDR2 are SNHLY and FYNNEI. The CDR3 reads CASSEGIWDYEQYF. In DNA, the CDR3 is TGTGCCAGCAGTGAAGGAATTTGGGACTACGAGCAGTACTTC.

The rearrangement joins TRBV12-5 to TRBJ2-5; D possibly corresponds to TRBD2 (6 bases). CDR1 and CDR2 (germline): LGHNT, FRNRAP. The CDR3 length is 18 residues. V lost 6 bases to trimming and J lost 5 bases, with 28 bases between them. CDR3 residues: CASGPNKGLPIWDETQYF. DNA of the CDR3: TGTGCTAGTGGACCAAACAAGGGACTCCCGATTTGGGACGAGACCCAGTACTTC.

This clonotype came up many times. This sequence joins TRBV6-1 and TRBJ1-6, with a tentative D call TRBD1 (5 bases). CDR1 MNHNS and CDR2 SASEGT come from the germline V gene. The V gene lost 6 bases and the J gene lost 9 bases, with 15 bases spanning the gap. The CDR3 sequence is 14 residues long. The CDR3 region has the DNA TGTGCCAGCAGCCTCGCCCAGGGTGGTTCACCCCTCCACTTT. Translated, it gives CASSLAQGGSPLHF.